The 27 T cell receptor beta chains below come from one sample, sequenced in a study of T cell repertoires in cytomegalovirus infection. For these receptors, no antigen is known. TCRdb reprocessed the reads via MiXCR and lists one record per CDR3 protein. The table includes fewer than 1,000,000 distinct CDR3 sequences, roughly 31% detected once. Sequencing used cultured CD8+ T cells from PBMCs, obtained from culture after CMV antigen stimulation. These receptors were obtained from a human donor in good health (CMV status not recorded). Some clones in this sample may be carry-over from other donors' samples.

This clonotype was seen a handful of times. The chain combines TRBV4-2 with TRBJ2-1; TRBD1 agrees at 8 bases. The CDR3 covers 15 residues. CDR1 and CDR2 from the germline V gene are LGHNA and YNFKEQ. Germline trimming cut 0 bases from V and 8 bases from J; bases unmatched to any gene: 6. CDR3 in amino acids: CASSQDKRGQDEQFF. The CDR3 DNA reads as TGTGCCAGCAGCCAAGATAAAAGGGGACAGGATGAGCAGTTCTTC.

The CDR3 spells CASIMGTEAKNIQYF. For the CDR3, the DNA is TGCGCCAGCATTATGGGGACAGAGGCCAAAAACATTCAGTACTTC. The chain has TRBV10-2 and TRBJ2-4; 7 positions agree with TRBD1. The germline gives CDR1 WSHSY, CDR2 SAAADI. With V trimmed by 7 bases and J by 1 base, 7 bases remained unmatched. This CDR3 region has 15 residues.

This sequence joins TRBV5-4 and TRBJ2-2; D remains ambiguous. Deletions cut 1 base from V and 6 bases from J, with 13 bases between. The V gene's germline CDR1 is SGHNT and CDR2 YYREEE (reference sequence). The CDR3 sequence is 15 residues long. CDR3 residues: CASSLYWGTAGELFF. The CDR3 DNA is TGTGCCAGCAGCTTGTACTGGGGTACGGCCGGGGAGCTGTTTTTT.

CDR3 DNA: TGTGCTAGTGGTTTCTTACCGGGGGCAGAGGGCTACACCTTC. Protein sequence: CASGFLPGAEGYTF. This rearrangement joins TRBV12-5 to TRBJ1-2; D perhaps matches TRBD1 (6 bases). V lost 3 bases to trimming and J lost 8 bases, with 16 bases between them. Germline V lookup: CDR1 LGHNT, CDR2 FRNRAP. The CDR3 spans 14 residues.

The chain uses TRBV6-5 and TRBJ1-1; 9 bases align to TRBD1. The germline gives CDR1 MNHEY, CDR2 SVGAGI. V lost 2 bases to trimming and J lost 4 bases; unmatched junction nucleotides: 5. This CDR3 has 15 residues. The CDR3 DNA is TGTGCCAGCAGTTACACTACGACAGGGGGCACTGAAGCTTTCTTT. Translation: CASSYTTTGGTEAFF.

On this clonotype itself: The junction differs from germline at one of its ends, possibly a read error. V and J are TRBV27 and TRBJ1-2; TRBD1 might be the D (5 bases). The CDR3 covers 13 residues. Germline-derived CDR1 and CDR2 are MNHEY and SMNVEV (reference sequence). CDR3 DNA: TGTGCCAACAGTTTTCACCGGGGGTATGGCTACACCTTC. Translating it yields CANSFHRGYGYTF.

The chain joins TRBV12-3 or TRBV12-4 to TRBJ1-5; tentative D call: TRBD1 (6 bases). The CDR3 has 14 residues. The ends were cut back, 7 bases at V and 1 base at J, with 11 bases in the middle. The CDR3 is CASTGGISNQPQHF. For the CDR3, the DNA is TGTGCCAGCACCGGGGGCATAAGCAATCAGCCCCAGCATTTT.

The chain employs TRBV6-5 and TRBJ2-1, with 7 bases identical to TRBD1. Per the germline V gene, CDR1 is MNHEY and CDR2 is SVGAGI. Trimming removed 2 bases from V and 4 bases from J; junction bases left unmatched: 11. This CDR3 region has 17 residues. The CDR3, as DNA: TGTGCCAGCAGTTACCCGCGGAGAACAGGGGAATACAATGAGCAGTTCTTC. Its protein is CASSYPRRTGEYNEQFF.

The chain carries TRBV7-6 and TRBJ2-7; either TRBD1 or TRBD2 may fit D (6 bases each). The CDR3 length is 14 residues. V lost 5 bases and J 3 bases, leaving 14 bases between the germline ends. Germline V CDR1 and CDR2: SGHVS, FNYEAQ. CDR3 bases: TGTGCCAGCAGCCCCCCGGGGGCGAACTACGAGCAGTACTTC. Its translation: CASSPPGANYEQYF.

The chain's CDR3 is CSVSLSNEQYF. In nucleotides, the CDR3 is TGCAGTGTTAGTTTGAGTAACGAGCAGTACTTC. This chain links TRBV20-1 with TRBJ2-7; D remains unclear. From germline, CDR1 is DFQATT and CDR2 SNEGSKA (reference sequence). Trimming removed 7 bases from V and 5 bases from J, with 12 bases in between. This CDR3 region has 11 residues.

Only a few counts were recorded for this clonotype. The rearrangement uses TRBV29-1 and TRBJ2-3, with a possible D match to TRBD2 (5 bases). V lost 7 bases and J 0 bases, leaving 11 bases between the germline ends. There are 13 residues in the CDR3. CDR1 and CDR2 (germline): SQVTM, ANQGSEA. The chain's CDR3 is CSAERPSTDTQYF. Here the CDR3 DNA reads TGCAGCGCTGAGCGGCCTAGCACAGATACGCAGTATTTT.

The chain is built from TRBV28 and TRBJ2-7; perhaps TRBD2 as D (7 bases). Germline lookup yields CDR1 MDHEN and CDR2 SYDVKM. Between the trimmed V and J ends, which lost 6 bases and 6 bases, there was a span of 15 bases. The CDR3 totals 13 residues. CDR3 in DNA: TGTGCCAGCAGACAAGGGGGGGTACGCGAGCAGTACTTC. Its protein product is CASRQGGVREQYF.

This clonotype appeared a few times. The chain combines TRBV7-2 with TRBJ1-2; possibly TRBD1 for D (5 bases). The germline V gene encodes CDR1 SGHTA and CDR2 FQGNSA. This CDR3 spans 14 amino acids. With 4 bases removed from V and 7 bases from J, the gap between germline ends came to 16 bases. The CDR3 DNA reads TGTGCCAGCAGCTCTCCAGGGTGGAGAGGTGGCTACACCTTC. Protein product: CASSSPGWRGGYTF.

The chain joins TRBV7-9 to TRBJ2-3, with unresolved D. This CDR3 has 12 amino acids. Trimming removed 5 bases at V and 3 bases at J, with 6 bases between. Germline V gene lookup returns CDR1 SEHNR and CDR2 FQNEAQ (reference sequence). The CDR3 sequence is CASSRMTDTQYF. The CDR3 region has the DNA TGTGCCAGCAGCCGGATGACAGATACGCAGTATTTT.

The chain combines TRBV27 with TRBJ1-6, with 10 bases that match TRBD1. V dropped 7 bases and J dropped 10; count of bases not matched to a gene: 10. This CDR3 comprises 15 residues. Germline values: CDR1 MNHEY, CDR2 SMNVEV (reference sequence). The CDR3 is CASTATGTGESPLHF. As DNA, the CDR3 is TGTGCCAGCACCGCTACCGGGACAGGGGAATCACCCCTCCACTTT.

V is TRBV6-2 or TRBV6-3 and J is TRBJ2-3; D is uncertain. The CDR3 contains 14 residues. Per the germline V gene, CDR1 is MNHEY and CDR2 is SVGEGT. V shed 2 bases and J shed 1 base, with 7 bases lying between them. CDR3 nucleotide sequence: TGTGCCAGCAGTTACGAATGGGGCACAGATACGCAGTATTTT. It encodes CASSYEWGTDTQYF.

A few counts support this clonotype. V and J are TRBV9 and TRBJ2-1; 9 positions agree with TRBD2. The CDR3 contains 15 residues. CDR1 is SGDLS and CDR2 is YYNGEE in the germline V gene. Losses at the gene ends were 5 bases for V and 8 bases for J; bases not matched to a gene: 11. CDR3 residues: CASSGGRGGGDEQFF. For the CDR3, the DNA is TGTGCCAGCAGTGGCGGGCGCGGGGGGGGTGATGAGCAGTTCTTC. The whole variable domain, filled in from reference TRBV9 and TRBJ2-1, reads DSGVTQTPKHLITATGQRVTLRCSPRSGDLSVYWYQQSLDQGLQFLIQYYNGEERAKGNILERFSAQQFPDLHSELNLSSLELGDSALYFCASSGGRGGGDEQFFGPGTRLTVL.

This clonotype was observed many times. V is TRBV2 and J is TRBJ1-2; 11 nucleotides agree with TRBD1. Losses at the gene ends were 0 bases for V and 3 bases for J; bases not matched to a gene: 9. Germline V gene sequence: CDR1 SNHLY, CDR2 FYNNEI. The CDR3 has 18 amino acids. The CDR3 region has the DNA TGTGCCAGCAGTGAAGCACCCTCGGACAGGGGGCGAGACTATGGCTACACCTTC. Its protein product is CASSEAPSDRGRDYGYTF.

The CDR3 sequence: CASSFYVAEYNEQFF. CDR3 in DNA: TGTGCCAGCAGTTTTTACGTTGCCGAATACAATGAGCAGTTCTTC. The rearrangement uses TRBV6-5 and TRBJ2-1; D remains unclear. Germline V lookup: CDR1 MNHEY, CDR2 SVGAGI. The CDR3 extends over 15 amino acids. The germline V and J ends were trimmed by 4 bases and 4 bases, with 14 bases remaining between them.

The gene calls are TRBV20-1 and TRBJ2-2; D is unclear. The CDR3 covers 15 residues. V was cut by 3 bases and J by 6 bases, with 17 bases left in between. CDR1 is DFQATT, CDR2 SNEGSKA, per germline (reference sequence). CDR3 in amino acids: CSASGLSRTPGELFF. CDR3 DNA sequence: TGCAGTGCTAGCGGGCTCAGCCGAACCCCCGGGGAGCTGTTTTTT.

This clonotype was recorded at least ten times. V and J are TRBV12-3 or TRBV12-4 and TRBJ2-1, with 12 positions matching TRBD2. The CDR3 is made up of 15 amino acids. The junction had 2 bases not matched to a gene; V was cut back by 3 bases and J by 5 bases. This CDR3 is CASSFSSGGDNEQFF. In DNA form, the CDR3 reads TGTGCCAGCAGTTTTTCTAGCGGGGGGGACAATGAGCAGTTCTTC.

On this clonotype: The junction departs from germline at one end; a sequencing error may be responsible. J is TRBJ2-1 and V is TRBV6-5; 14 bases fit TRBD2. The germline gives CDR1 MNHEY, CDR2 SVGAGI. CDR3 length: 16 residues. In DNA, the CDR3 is TGTGCCAACAGTCTACGACTAGCGGGGGGGTACAATGAGCAGTTCTTC. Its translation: CANSLRLAGGYNEQFF.

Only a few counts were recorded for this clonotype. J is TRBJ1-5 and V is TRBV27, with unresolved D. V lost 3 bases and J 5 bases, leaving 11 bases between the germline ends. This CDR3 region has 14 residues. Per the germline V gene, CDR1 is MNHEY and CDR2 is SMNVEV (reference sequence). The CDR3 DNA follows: TGTGCCAGCAGTTTCCGGGTCGGAGATCAGCCCCAGCATTTT. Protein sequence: CASSFRVGDQPQHF.

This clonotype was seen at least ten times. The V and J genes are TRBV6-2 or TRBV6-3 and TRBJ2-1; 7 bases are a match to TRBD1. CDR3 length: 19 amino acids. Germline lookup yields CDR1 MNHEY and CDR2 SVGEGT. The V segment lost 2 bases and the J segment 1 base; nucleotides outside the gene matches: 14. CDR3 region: CASSYDYTGVTPSYNEQFF. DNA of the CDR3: TGTGCCAGCAGTTACGACTATACAGGGGTTACCCCGTCCTACAATGAGCAGTTCTTC.

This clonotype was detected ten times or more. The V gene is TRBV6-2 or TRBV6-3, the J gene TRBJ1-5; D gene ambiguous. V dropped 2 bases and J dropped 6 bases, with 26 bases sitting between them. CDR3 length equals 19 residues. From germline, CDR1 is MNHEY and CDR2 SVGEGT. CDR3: CASSYEGGARQGRRQPQHF. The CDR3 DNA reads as TGTGCCAGCAGTTACGAGGGAGGTGCTAGACAAGGGAGGCGTCAGCCCCAGCATTTT.

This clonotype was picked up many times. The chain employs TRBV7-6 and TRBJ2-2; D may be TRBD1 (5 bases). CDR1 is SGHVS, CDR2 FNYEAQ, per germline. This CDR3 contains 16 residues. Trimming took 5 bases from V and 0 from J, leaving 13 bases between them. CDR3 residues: CASSPRTSANTGELFF. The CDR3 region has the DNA TGTGCCAGCAGCCCGCGGACATCTGCGAACACCGGGGAGCTGTTTTTT.

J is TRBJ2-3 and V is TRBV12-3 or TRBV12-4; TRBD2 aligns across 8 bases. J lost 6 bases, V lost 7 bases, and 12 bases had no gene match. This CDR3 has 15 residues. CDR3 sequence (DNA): TGTGCCAGCACCTCCGGGGGGGAGGGCTCGGATACGCAGTATTTT. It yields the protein CASTSGGEGSDTQYF.